The T cell receptor (beta chain) described here comes from a study of long-term antiretroviral therapy in people with HIV. Notes on the study in general: Despite increasing after ART, diversity remained lower than that of transplant donor controls.

This clone was seen just once. Its antigen is still unknown. Samples were assayed with immunoSEQ v3.0 at survey level. The table came from immunoSEQ multiplex PCR; TCRdb's copy has only in-frame clones and leaves some out. The top ten hold 5.5% of the sample, which has tens of thousands of clones, more than 65% seen once. Between the trimmed V and J ends, which lost 4 bases and 0 bases, there was a span of 13 bases. The germline V gene has CDR1 SGHRS and CDR2 YFSETQ. This CDR3 is 15 amino acids long. At least one PBMC sample before ART and at least two after were required. The chain combines TRBV5-1 with TRBJ1-1, with D perhaps TRBD1 (6 bases). This clonotype originated in a woman aged 25 to 45 with HIV. The sequencing here drew on unsorted PBMCs, taken 1.1 years before starting antiretroviral therapy. The CDR3 protein is CASSAGHLVNTEAFF. CDR3 nucleotide sequence: TGCGCCAGCAGCGCGGGACACCTCGTGAACACTGAAGCTTTCTTT.